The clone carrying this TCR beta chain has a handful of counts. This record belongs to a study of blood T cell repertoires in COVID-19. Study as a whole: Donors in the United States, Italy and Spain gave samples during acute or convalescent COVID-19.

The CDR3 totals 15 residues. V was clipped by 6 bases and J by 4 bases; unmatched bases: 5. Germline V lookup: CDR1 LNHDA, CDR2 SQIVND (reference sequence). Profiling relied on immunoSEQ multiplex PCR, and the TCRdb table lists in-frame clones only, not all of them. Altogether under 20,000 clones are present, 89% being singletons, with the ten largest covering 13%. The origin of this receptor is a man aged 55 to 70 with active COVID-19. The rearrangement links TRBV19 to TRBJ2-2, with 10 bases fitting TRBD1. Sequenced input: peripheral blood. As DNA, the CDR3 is TGTGCCAGTAGCCCGGGACAGGGGCCCACCGGGGAGCTGTTTTTT. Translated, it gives CASSPGQGPTGELFF.